The sequence of this T cell receptor (beta chain) was determined in a study of blood T cells in healthy people across ages. Whole-study findings and limits: Older age coincided with a roughly linear decline in TCR beta diversity per million T cells. Long-lived donors carried more naive CD4+ cells and greater diversity than aged donors. Shifts in expanded clonotypes may have been confounded by donor CMV status, which was unknown. Estimated diversity across one million T cells was deemed an underestimate.

In the case of this clonotype: The antigen remains unidentified.

The CDR3 consists of 19 residues. The germline V gene encodes CDR1 SNHLY and CDR2 FYNNEI. Trimming at V came to 4 bases and at J to 0 bases, leaving 14 bases not matched to a gene. Next came a second PCR, run for roughly 7 to 12 cycles, which used a sample-barcoded 5' primer along with a J-beta primer mix. MiXCR, applied by TCRdb to the 5' RACE reads, yields one record per CDR3 protein. The sample lists hundreds of thousands of distinct CDR3 sequences; over 40% were seen once. The rearrangement joins TRBV2 to TRBJ1-4, with TRBD1 identical over 7 bases. The origin of this receptor is a man older than 75 in good health. Sequencing was performed on blood. In DNA form, the CDR3 reads TGTGCCAGCAGTGTTAACAGGGGATATTCGCCAGCAACTAATGAAAAACTGTTTTTT. As protein: CASSVNRGYSPATNEKLFF.